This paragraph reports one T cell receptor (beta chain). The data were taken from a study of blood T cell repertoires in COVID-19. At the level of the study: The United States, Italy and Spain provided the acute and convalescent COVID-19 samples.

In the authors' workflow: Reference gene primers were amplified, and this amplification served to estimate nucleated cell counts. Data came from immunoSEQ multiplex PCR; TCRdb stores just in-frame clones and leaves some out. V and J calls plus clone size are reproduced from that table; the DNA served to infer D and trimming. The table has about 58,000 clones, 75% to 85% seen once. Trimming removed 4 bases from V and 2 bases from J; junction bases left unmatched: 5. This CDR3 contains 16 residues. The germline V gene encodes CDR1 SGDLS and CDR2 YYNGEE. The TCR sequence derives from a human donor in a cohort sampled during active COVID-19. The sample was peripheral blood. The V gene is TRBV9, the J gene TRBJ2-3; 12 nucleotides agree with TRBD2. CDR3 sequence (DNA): TGTGCCAGCAGCTCTGGACTAGCGGGAATCACAGATACGCAGTATTTT. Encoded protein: CASSSGLAGITDTQYF.